This T cell receptor (beta chain) was observed in a study of T cells in Graves' hyperthyroidism and ophthalmopathy. This CDR3 is 13 amino acids long. With 6 bases removed from V and 5 bases from J, the gap between germline ends came to 16 bases. Per the germline V gene, CDR1 is SQVTM and CDR2 is ANQGSEA. RNA transcripts served as the template for amplifying TCR beta CDR3 regions. Researchers ran a first-round RT-PCR on the TCR CDR3 using the HTBI primer set. TCRdb called the multiplex PCR reads again in MiXCR, with one record for every CDR3 protein. The table shows under 800,000 distinct CDR3 sequences, with about 15% occurring only once. This clonotype occurred many times. Exclusion criteria comprised uncontrolled infection, other autoimmune disease, pregnancy or lactation. Fresh peripheral blood, under 13 ml, yielded the PBMCs.

The TCR sequence derives from a woman younger than 35 with Graves' hyperthyroidism. Sequencing was performed on blood. This rearrangement joins TRBV29-1 to TRBJ1-2, with D possibly TRBD1 on 5 matching bases. CDR3 nucleotides: TGCAGCGTGAACGCAGGGTTGCGGTATGGCTACACCTTC. Protein: CSVNAGLRYGYTF.